This T cell receptor (beta chain) was recovered during a study of cytomegalovirus exposure and HLA in healthy donors. This clone was detected a few times. Antigen: not known. PCR primers comprised 60 Vbeta and 13 Jbeta primers. Measured with immunoSEQ multiplex PCR; TCRdb has only the in-frame clones, and not every one. This sample has fewer than 200,000 clones, with less than 80% found just once. General study findings and limits: Later analysis placed DRB1 highest and HLA-C lowest in TCR association rates, which differed by HLA locus. Most TCR sequences showed up rarely, but some public TCRs showed up in many donors.

The ends lost 9 bases at V and 5 bases at J; junction bases unmatched: 10. CDR1 and CDR2 from the germline V gene are LNHDA and SQIVND (reference sequence). The CDR3 has 15 residues. The source of this sequence is a female donor in good health and CMV-seronegative. The chain has TRBV19 and TRBJ2-2; 9 bases are a match to TRBD2. Source material: PBMCs. CDR3 region: CASQRAGGLTGELFF. The CDR3 nucleotides read TGTGCCAGCCAACGAGCGGGAGGTCTTACCGGGGAGCTGTTTTTT.